This T cell receptor (beta chain) is from a study of cytomegalovirus exposure and HLA in healthy donors. Study at large: As released early, the data held around 80 million unique TCRs from HLA-typed donors. The study's findings and limits: A later analysis found common viral pathogens apparently linked to several of the most significant clusters.

This CDR3 region has 17 residues. CDR1 SGHRS and CDR2 YFSETQ come from the germline V gene. V gave up 0 bases and J gave up 1 base, with 14 bases separating them. Notes on this clone: The antigen remains undetermined.

The study ran its PCR with 60 Vbeta and 13 Jbeta primers. Profiling relied on immunoSEQ multiplex PCR, and the TCRdb table lists in-frame clones only, not all of them. The sample includes 100,000 to 150,000 clones, around 81% of them seen just once. Healthy people donating bone marrow made up the donors. Donors were ostensibly healthy at sampling, although undocumented immune exposures were probable. The clonotype comes from a woman in her thirties or forties in good health and CMV-seronegative. Sample: PBMCs. This rearrangement joins TRBV5-1 to TRBJ1-3; D might be TRBD1 (6 bases). The chain's CDR3 is CASSLEIPTGSGNTIYF. DNA for the CDR3: TGCGCCAGCAGCTTGGAGATTCCCACAGGGTCTGGAAACACCATATATTTT. The full variable domain, its missing parts supplied by reference TRBV5-1 and TRBJ1-3, is KAGVTQTPRYLIKTRGQQVTLSCSPISGHRSVSWYQQTPGQGLQFLFEYFSETQRNKGNFPGRFSGRQFSNSRSEMNVSTLELGDSALYLCASSLEIPTGSGNTIYFGEGSWLTVV.